Sequencing of this T cell receptor beta chain was carried out in a study of blood T cell repertoires in COVID-19. The overall study: Acute-phase and convalescent COVID-19 samples originated in the United States, Italy and Spain. In each case, the material was cDNA or gDNA derived from T cells, B-cell-depleted T cells, or PBMCs.

Original handling: The assay estimated nucleated cells by amplifying reference gene primers. TCRdb's copy holds only in-frame clones and misses some; the assay was immunoSEQ multiplex PCR. Clone size and the V and J calls come from that table; the DNA yielded D and trimming. The table lists about 110,000 clones, approximately 88% of them singletons. The V segment lost 8 bases and the J segment 7 bases; nucleotides outside the gene matches: 12. This CDR3 has 15 amino acids. CDR1 and CDR2 from the germline V gene are MNHEY and SVGEGT. The sequence was collected from a human donor in a cohort sampled during active COVID-19. The gene calls are TRBV6-2 or TRBV6-3 and TRBJ2-1; 9 nucleotides agree with TRBD2. The sample taken for sequencing was peripheral blood. The CDR3: CASRSGTSSFNEQFF. CDR3 DNA: TGTGCCAGCCGTTCCGGGACTAGCAGCTTTAATGAGCAGTTCTTC.